The TCR beta chain under discussion was sequenced for a study of monozygotic twins with inflammatory bowel disease. TCRdb reprocessed the 5' RACE reads; each CDR3 protein has one entry and no DNA is given. The record lists roughly 200,000 distinct CDR3 sequences, of which the ten most abundant hold about 8%. This CDR3 region has 13 residues. The germline V gene encodes CDR1 DFQATT and CDR2 SNEGSKA (reference sequence). This chain connects TRBV20-1 to TRBJ1-1; the TRBD1 assignment by TCRdb is unverifiable without DNA. Sequenced: blood. The source of this sequence is a human donor with ulcerative colitis or Crohn's disease, or a healthy co-twin of an affected twin (not recorded which). This chain's CDR3 is CSATRDRSPEAFF.